This paragraph covers one TCR beta chain sequence. The specificity of this receptor is unknown. No much larger clone exists at a distance of one base, and base qualities are not known. What this sample's treatment or condition label stands for: in vitro stimulation with specific CMV peptide epitopes to enrich CMV-specific T cells. These reads were obtained on an Illumina HiSeq 1500. TCRdb reran the public reads through fastp at Q25 and MiXCR, keeping productive beta chains. Each CDR3 protein gets just one entry, which takes the most common genes and DNA from the rows behind it. The table for this sample lists roughly 220,000 distinct CDR3 sequences; less than 50% of them were counted only once. The ten largest clones add up to approximately 59% of the sample. V loses 7 bases, J loses 7 bases, and the germline ends lie 10 bases apart. Based on the germline V gene, the CDR1 and CDR2 sequences are SQVTM and ANQGSEA. The CDR3 holds 10 amino acids from the cysteine to the phenylalanine. Just the 30-base CDR3 DNA is kept, in frame starting at base 1.

These data belong to a study of T cell repertoires in cytomegalovirus infection (dated by TCRdb to about 2019). With regard to the full study: Recently identified HLA-C-restricted CMV epitopes, whose presentation resists viral immunomodulation, were targeted by peptide stimulations together with well-studied HLA-B-restricted epitopes. The HLA type of each donor mattered for the analysis, because public TCR beta signatures pointed to carriage of CMV infection along with the matching HLA type. Summary of the overall study and its limitations: The ex vivo response was dominated by HLA-C-restricted CMV-specific TCR beta clonotypes, and the single most frequent clonotype in two of eight donors was supplied by these HLA-C-restricted clonotypes. Cumulative frequency of public TCR beta family members discriminated carriers of CMV infection plus the relevant HLA type in this cohort and an independent approximately 400-donor cohort.

Material: CD8+ T cells from cultured PBMCs, obtained from culture after CMV antigen stimulation. This TCR derives from a human donor in good health (CMV status not recorded). Some clones in this sample may be carry-over from other donors' samples. The V and J genes are TRBV29-1 and TRBJ1-1, with no confidently assigned D gene. The CDR3 reads as follows: CSASGVEAFF. The bases are TGCAGCGCCTCTGGGGTTGAAGCTTTCTTT. Here the CDR3 is joined to the reference TRBV29-1 and TRBJ1-1 genes, and the full variable domain is: SAVISQKPSRDICQRGTSLTIQCQVDSQVTMMFWYRQQPGQSLTLIATANQGSEATYESGFVIDKFPISRPNLTFSTLTVSNMSPEDSSIYLCSASGVEAFFGQGTRLTVV.